This T cell receptor beta chain comes out of a study of cytomegalovirus exposure and HLA in healthy donors. The germline CDR1 and CDR2 sequences are SGHNT and YYREEE (reference sequence). Trimming took 4 bases from V and 1 from J; bases not matched to a gene: 8. CDR3 size: 16 residues. Primers: 60 Vbeta forward and 13 Jbeta reverse. Produced via immunoSEQ multiplex PCR; TCRdb's table is partial and in-frame only. Of 110,000 or so clones listed, about 77% were seen once; the top ten hold less than 5.5%. The genes are TRBV5-4 and TRBJ2-5; TRBD2 matches 9 bases. Sequencing input: PBMCs. The TCR sequence derives from a woman younger than 45 in good health and CMV-seropositive. CDR3 protein: CASSLGASGAQETQYF. In DNA form, the CDR3 reads TGTGCCAGCAGCCTCGGGGCTAGCGGGGCCCAAGAGACCCAGTACTTC.